What follows are 14 T cell receptor beta chains derived from one specimen sequenced in a study of cytomegalovirus exposure and HLA in healthy donors. PCR primers comprised 60 Vbeta and 13 Jbeta primers. Produced via immunoSEQ multiplex PCR; TCRdb's table is partial and in-frame only. This table has about 120,000 clones, around 77% appearing once. The sample comprised PBMCs. The receptors originated from a man aged 35 to 55 in good health and CMV-seropositive.

The V and J genes are TRBV4-1 and TRBJ2-1; possible D gene TRBD1, 5 bases. Germline CDR1 is MGHRA and CDR2 is YSYEKL. V was shortened by 2 bases and J by 0 bases, with 14 bases between the two germline ends. The CDR3 consists of 17 residues. CDR3 loop: CASSQSDTLSSYNEQFF. CDR3 DNA sequence: TGCGCCAGCAGCCAATCGGACACCTTGAGCTCCTACAATGAGCAGTTCTTC.

The sample holds a few counts of this clone. CDR3 nucleotides: TGTGCCTGGAGCACTGGCACAGATACGCAGTATTTT. Encoded protein: CAWSTGTDTQYF. The V and J genes are TRBV30 and TRBJ2-3; D call uncertain. Per germline, CDR1 GTSNPN and CDR2 SVGIG (reference sequence). The V end lost 3 bases, the J end lost 1 base, and 5 bases lay between the germline ends. The CDR3 runs to 12 residues.

V gene TRBV27 combines with J gene TRBJ1-1; D gene uncertain. This CDR3 spans 13 amino acids. Per germline, CDR1 MNHEY and CDR2 SMNVEV (reference sequence). The V gene lost 5 bases and the J gene lost 7 bases, with 14 bases spanning the gap. CDR3 amino acids: CASSPASSFEAFF. The CDR3 nucleotides read TGTGCCAGCAGTCCCGCGTCAAGCTTTGAAGCTTTCTTT.

The chain is built from TRBV5-1 and TRBJ2-2; TRBD1 aligns across 7 bases. V lost 0 bases, J lost 1 base, and 3 bases stayed unmatched. The CDR3 spans 16 residues. Looked up from germline, CDR1 is SGHRS and CDR2 is YFSETQ. This chain's CDR3 is CASSLVGGRNTGELFF. CDR3 sequence (DNA): TGCGCCAGCAGCTTGGTAGGGGGCAGGAACACCGGGGAGCTGTTTTTT.

The V and J genes are TRBV4-1 and TRBJ1-3, with 7 bases that match TRBD1. This CDR3 has 17 amino acids. Germline V CDR1 and CDR2: MGHRA, YSYEKL. The V gene end was trimmed by 1 base and the J gene end by 0 bases; junction bases not matched to a gene: 6. The CDR3 reads CASSQVPGTASGNTIYF. The CDR3 DNA reads TGCGCCAGCAGCCAAGTACCTGGGACAGCCTCTGGAAACACCATATATTTT.

V usage is TRBV19 and J usage is TRBJ2-7; 7 bases are a match to TRBD1. The CDR3 has 14 amino acids. CDR1 is LNHDA and CDR2 is SQIVND in the germline V gene (reference sequence). The V segment lost 2 bases and the J segment 1 base; nucleotides outside the gene matches: 2. The DNA for the CDR3 is TGTGCCAGTAGTATACGGGGACAGTCCTACGAGCAGTACTTC. The encoded protein is CASSIRGQSYEQYF.

This clone was seen a single time. V usage is TRBV28 and J usage is TRBJ2-3; 9 bases are shared with TRBD2. J lost 2 bases, V lost 5 bases, and 14 bases had no gene match. The CDR3 contains 18 residues. Germline CDR1 MDHEN, CDR2 SYDVKM. CDR3: CASSLPPGIAGVTDTQYF. The CDR3 region has the DNA TGTGCCAGCAGTCTGCCCCCAGGGATAGCGGGGGTCACAGATACGCAGTATTTT.

CDR3 loop: CASSLDWISGREETQYF. As DNA, the CDR3 is TGTGCCAGCAGCTTAGACTGGATTAGCGGGCGCGAAGAGACCCAGTACTTC. The rearrangement uses TRBV7-2 and TRBJ2-5; TRBD2 matches at 7 bases. V lost 1 base to trimming and J lost 3 bases; unmatched junction nucleotides: 11. CDR3 length equals 17 residues. Germline lookup yields CDR1 SGHTA and CDR2 FQGNSA.

The chain couples TRBV7-8 to TRBJ2-5; TRBD1 agrees at 7 bases. The germline gives CDR1 SGHVS, CDR2 FQNEAQ. Germline trimming cut 5 bases from V and 6 bases from J; bases unmatched to any gene: 9. The CDR3 has 14 amino acids. The CDR3 DNA is TGTGCCAGCAGCCCCGAGTCGACAGGGCAGACCCAGTACTTC. This gives the protein CASSPESTGQTQYF.

The V call is TRBV15, the J call TRBJ2-1, with a possible D match to TRBD2 (7 bases). The CDR3 loop spans 17 amino acids. Trimming left V 3 bases short and J 7 bases short, with 22 bases between. Germline values: CDR1 LNHNV, CDR2 YYDKDF (reference sequence). In DNA form, the CDR3 reads TGTGCCACCAGCAGTCCCCTTGGGGGGGGGCGAAAGAATGAGCAGTTCTTC. Protein product: CATSSPLGGGRKNEQFF.

The CDR3 DNA is TGTGCCAGTAGTATGCATGCTTTAGGCAATCAGCCCCAGCATTTT. The encoded protein is CASSMHALGNQPQHF. The J gene is TRBJ1-5, the V gene TRBV19; D gene uncertain. This CDR3 spans 15 amino acids. The V gene lost 3 bases and the J gene lost 2 bases, with 11 bases spanning the gap. From germline, CDR1 is LNHDA and CDR2 SQIVND (reference sequence).

This clone has a handful of counts. The J gene is TRBJ2-5, the V gene TRBV4-1; TRBD1 agrees at 7 bases. This CDR3 comprises 14 residues. The trim removed 3 bases at V and 4 bases at J, leaving 5 bases unmatched. Germline loops: CDR1 MGHRA, CDR2 YSYEKL. In DNA form, the CDR3 reads TGCGCCAGCAGCCAGCCGGGACAGTTAGAGACCCAGTACTTC. Its translation is CASSQPGQLETQYF.

This clone was detected only a few times. The chain recombines TRBV7-9 with TRBJ2-5; D might be TRBD1 (6 bases). The CDR3 is 15 residues long. The V and J ends lost 2 bases and 2 bases respectively, with 12 bases between them. In germline, CDR1 is SEHNR, CDR2 FQNEAQ (reference sequence). The CDR3 nucleotides are TGTGCCAGCAGCTTAACAGGGTCGTGGCAAGAGACCCAGTACTTC. Translation gives CASSLTGSWQETQYF.

The chain recombines TRBV5-1 with TRBJ2-6, with 8 bases aligning to TRBD1. Germline CDR1 is SGHRS and CDR2 is YFSETQ. V gave up 4 bases and J gave up 2 bases; unmatched junction bases: 5. The length of the CDR3 is 16 residues. CDR3 DNA: TGCGCCAGCAGCGCTCAGGGGGCAACTGGGGCCAACGTCCTGACTTTC. Translation gives CASSAQGATGANVLTF.